The 5 T cell receptor beta chains given below trace back to one sample, sequenced in a study of monozygotic twins with inflammatory bowel disease. TCRdb processed the 5' RACE reads again and assigns one entry to each CDR3 protein, with no DNA. The data show around 97,000 distinct CDR3 sequences, and the top ten clones hold roughly 1.8%. The sequenced sample consisted of blood. All receptors derive from a human donor with ulcerative colitis or Crohn's disease, or a healthy co-twin of an affected twin (not recorded which).

This sequence joins TRBV10-1 and TRBJ1-1. The CDR3 loop spans 13 amino acids. Germline V lookup: CDR1 WNHNN, CDR2 SYGVQD (reference sequence). CDR3 loop: CASSRYRDTEAFF.

V is TRBV6-1 and J is TRBJ1-2; TCRdb's assignment of TRBD1 cannot be checked, as there is no DNA. CDR1 is MNHNS, CDR2 SASEGT, per germline. The CDR3 contains 14 residues. The CDR3 spells CASSDGQTSYGYTF.

This chain uses TRBV7-2 with TRBJ2-1; TCRdb indicates TRBD2, and absent DNA this call remains unverified. Germline V gives CDR1 SGHTA, CDR2 FQGNSA. This CDR3 has 14 residues. The CDR3 sequence is CASSPGTSGNPQFF. Full variable domain (missing parts from reference TRBV7-2 and TRBJ2-1): GAGVSQSPSNKVTEKGKDVELRCDPISGHTALYWYRQSLGQGLEFLIYFQGNSAPDKSGLPSDRFSAERTGGSVSTLTIQRTQQEDSAVYLCASSPGTSGNPQFFGPGTRLTVL.

The V call is TRBV6-2 or TRBV6-3, the J call TRBJ2-3; TCRdb picks TRBD2, but there is no DNA to check that call. CDR1 is MNHEY and CDR2 is SVGEGT in the germline V gene. The length of the CDR3 is 14 residues. The CDR3 protein is CASTEAGGTDTQYF.

The V and J genes are TRBV28 and TRBJ1-4; TCRdb lists TRBD1, though no DNA is available to test this call. Germline loops: CDR1 MDHEN, CDR2 SYDVKM. The length of the CDR3 is 15 residues. The CDR3 loop is CASSYTGTGFEKLFF.